This entry lists 20 T cell receptor beta chains sequenced from one sample in a study of post-analysis software for immune sequencing data. Study results and caveats: Among five TRBV segments more frequent in patients than controls were TRBV5-6, TRBV5-1 and TRBV20-1.

These TCRs' antigens remain unknown. Tagging with unique molecular identifiers was a feature of the TCR beta cDNA libraries. TCRdb processed the PCR reads anew with MiXCR; each CDR3 protein has one entry. The data contain roughly 170,000 distinct CDR3 sequences, approximately 30% of them singletons. Material: blood. These receptors were obtained from a girl aged 5-17 years with multiple sclerosis.

There are a few counts of this clonotype. The J gene is TRBJ2-5, the V gene TRBV6-5; D is uncertain. This CDR3 contains 11 residues. Trimming removed 0 bases at V and 12 bases at J, with 8 bases between. Germline V gene data show CDR1 as MNHEY and CDR2 as SVGAGI. This CDR3 reads CASSYSSWKYF. The CDR3 nucleotides are TGTGCCAGCAGTTACTCGAGTTGGAAGTACTTC.

The chain uses TRBV27 and TRBJ1-1; D is unresolved. Trimming stripped 5 bases from V and 3 bases from J, with 16 bases between. The CDR3 spans 15 residues. Germline loops: CDR1 MNHEY, CDR2 SMNVEV (reference sequence). CDR3 sequence (DNA): TGTGCCAGCAGTGTCCTGGGCCCTCGGGACACTGAAGCTTTCTTT. Protein product: CASSVLGPRDTEAFF.

Of note for this clonotype: A junction boundary mismatches the germline segment, possibly from a read error. The rearrangement links TRBV7-8 to TRBJ1-1; possible D gene TRBD1, 6 bases. The germline V gene has CDR1 SGHVS and CDR2 FQNEAQ. The CDR3 totals 13 residues. CDR3 amino acids: CATEWGQNTETFF. The CDR3 bases are TGTGCCACCGAGTGGGGGCAGAACACTGAAACTTTCTTT. The variable domain in full, with the rest retrieved from reference TRBV7-8 and TRBJ1-1, is GAGVSQSPRYKVAKRGQDVALRCDPISGHVSLFWYQQALGQGPEFLTYFQNEAQLDKSGLPSDRFFAERPEGSVSTLKIQRTQQEDSAVYLCATEWGQNTETFFGQGTRLTVV.

This clonotype was counted once. This may be a read error, as it is one base from a much larger clone. J is TRBJ2-3 and V is TRBV4-1, with TRBD2 identical over 10 bases. V lost 6 bases to trimming and J lost 4 bases; unmatched junction nucleotides: 19. From germline, CDR1 is MGHRA and CDR2 YSYEKL. CDR3 size: 19 residues. In nucleotides, the CDR3 is TGCGCCAGCAGAGAAGGGGGAGCGGGAGGGGGTCCTCGGGCAGATACGCAGTATTTT. It translates to CASREGGAGGGPRADTQYF.

Many counts were recorded for this clonotype. The chain is built from TRBV7-2 and TRBJ1-2; D gene unclear. V lost 1 base and J 3 bases, leaving 9 bases between the germline ends. The germline V gene has CDR1 SGHTA and CDR2 FQGNSA. The CDR3 consists of 14 residues. CDR3: CASSLGVQHYGYTF. In DNA form, the CDR3 reads TGTGCCAGCAGCTTAGGAGTCCAGCACTATGGCTACACCTTC.

CDR3 loop: CASSLVAFTQETQYF. DNA of the CDR3: TGTGCCAGCAGCTTAGTAGCGTTCACTCAAGAGACCCAGTACTTC. The chain carries TRBV7-2 and TRBJ2-5; perhaps TRBD2 as D (5 bases). Germline CDR1 SGHTA, CDR2 FQGNSA. The CDR3 contains 15 residues. The V gene lost 1 base and the J gene lost 2 bases, with 11 bases spanning the gap.

This clonotype has ten or more counts. The chain recombines TRBV27 with TRBJ2-7; D is ambiguous. Germline assignment: CDR1 MNHEY and CDR2 SMNVEV (reference sequence). The CDR3 is 14 residues long. V dropped 0 bases and J dropped 2 bases, with 8 bases sitting between them. This CDR3 reads CASSLSRVPYEQYF. The CDR3 DNA sequence: TGTGCCAGCAGTTTATCCCGGGTACCCTACGAGCAGTACTTC.

CDR3 coding DNA: TGTGCCAGCAGCTTACCGGGGCGGGGGGGCACAGATACGCAGTATTTT. Its protein product is CASSLPGRGGTDTQYF. This chain joins TRBV11-2 and TRBJ2-3; TRBD2 matches at 8 bases. The length of the CDR3 is 16 residues. Germline-derived CDR1 and CDR2 are SGHAT and FQNNGV. J was trimmed by 1 base and V by 2 bases; bases with no gene match: 5. Looking up the rest from reference TRBV11-2 and TRBJ2-3 gives the full variable domain: EAGVAQSPRYKIIEKRQSVAFWCNPISGHATLYWYQQILGQGPKLLIQFQNNGVVDDSQLPKDRFSAERLKGVDSTLKIQPAKLEDSAVYLCASSLPGRGGTDTQYFGPGTRLTVL.

The V gene is TRBV12-3 or TRBV12-4, the J gene TRBJ1-5; TRBD1 aligns across 9 bases. J lost 9 bases, V lost 5 bases, and 11 bases had no gene match. The CDR3 contains 15 residues. CDR3 protein: CASSPWDRALGPQHF. CDR3 bases: TGTGCCAGCAGTCCGTGGGACAGGGCACTTGGGCCCCAGCATTTT.

This clonotype was observed many times. The V and J genes are TRBV4-1 and TRBJ2-7; D is undetermined. CDR1 and CDR2 from the germline V gene are MGHRA and YSYEKL. The CDR3 spans 15 residues. V lost 0 bases and J lost 1, with 10 bases in between. CDR3 sequence (DNA): TGCGCCAGCAGCCAAGATAGGTACACGTCCTACGAGCAGTACTTC. Translation gives CASSQDRYTSYEQYF.

In this sample, this clonotype turned up many times. The chain uses TRBV10-3 and TRBJ1-2, with D uncertain. Germline V lookup: CDR1 ENHRY, CDR2 SYGVKD. V gave up 8 bases and J gave up 6 bases, with 16 bases separating them. The CDR3 loop spans 13 amino acids. CDR3 sequence (DNA): TGTGCCATCGCAGCAATAACCACACATGGCTACACCTTC. Its translation is CAIAAITTHGYTF.

This clonotype showed up just a few times. The V call is TRBV29-1, the J call TRBJ1-1, with 8 nucleotides matching TRBD1. Germline assignment: CDR1 SQVTM and CDR2 ANQGSEA. This CDR3 has 13 amino acids. The ends lost 3 bases at V and 1 base at J; junction bases unmatched: 1. The CDR3 nucleotides are TGCAGCGTTGACGACAGGGGGAACACTGAAGCTTTCTTT. It yields the protein CSVDDRGNTEAFF.

As for this clonotype: A much more abundant neighbour one base away suggests this may be a read error. The V and J genes are TRBV10-3 and TRBJ2-1; D might be TRBD2 (5 bases). This CDR3 is built from 12 residues. Trimming stripped 9 bases from V and 6 bases from J, with 12 bases between. Per the germline V gene, CDR1 is ENHRY and CDR2 is SYGVKD. This CDR3 is CAIGAGLNEQFF. In DNA form, the CDR3 reads TGTGCCATAGGTGCAGGACTCAATGAGCAGTTCTTC.

This clonotype was recorded many times. The chain has TRBV7-2 and TRBJ2-3; D is ambiguous. Germline V gene data show CDR1 as SGHTA and CDR2 as FQGNSA. This CDR3 is built from 12 residues. With 6 bases removed from V and 2 bases from J, the gap between germline ends came to 6 bases. CDR3 sequence: CASSFYTDTQYF. CDR3 coding DNA: TGTGCCAGCAGTTTTTACACAGATACGCAGTATTTT.

The chain has TRBV7-8 and TRBJ2-7; TRBD1 agrees at 7 bases. The CDR3 totals 15 residues. After removal of 5 bases from V and 7 bases from J, the junction contained 14 bases not matched to a gene. CDR1 is SGHVS, CDR2 FQNEAQ, per germline. As DNA, the CDR3 is TGTGCCAGCAGCCGTCCGCCCCAGGGGGTAGGGGAGCAGTACTTC. Amino acids: CASSRPPQGVGEQYF.

The rearrangement uses TRBV20-1 and TRBJ2-1; 8 bases map to TRBD2. Trimming took 5 bases from V and 4 from J; bases not matched to a gene: 13. The CDR3 is 16 residues long. Germline CDR1 is DFQATT and CDR2 is SNEGSKA (reference sequence). CDR3 amino acids: CSAQAATTGGYNEQFF. CDR3 nucleotides: TGCAGTGCTCAGGCGGCGACCACGGGGGGGTACAATGAGCAGTTCTTC.

This clonotype was counted only a few times. The rearrangement joins TRBV25-1 to TRBJ1-1; no reliable D call. The germline gives CDR1 MGHDK, CDR2 SYGVNS. V shed 7 bases and J shed 3 bases, with 6 bases lying between them. There are 11 residues in the CDR3. The DNA of the CDR3 is TGTGCCAGCACCCGCGACACTGAAGCTTTCTTT. It encodes CASTRDTEAFF.

At least ten counts were recorded for this clonotype. The chain combines TRBV10-3 with TRBJ1-2, with TRBD1 matching 7 bases. Germline V gives CDR1 ENHRY, CDR2 SYGVKD. The CDR3 contains 15 residues. V shed 0 bases and J 6 bases; nucleotides not matched to a gene: 7. CDR3 coding DNA: TGTGCCATCAGTGAGTCTACAGGGGCCAAGGATGGCTACACCTTC. Translated: CAISESTGAKDGYTF.

On this clonotype itself: A much larger clone differs by one base, so this may be a read error. This chain links TRBV4-1 with TRBJ2-1; D is unresolved. CDR3 length equals 13 residues. Germline V gene lookup returns CDR1 MGHRA and CDR2 YSYEKL. CDR3 residues: CASNQELRNEQFF. The CDR3 DNA sequence: TGCGCCAGCAACCAAGAGCTGAGGAATGAGCAGTTCTTC.

The genes are TRBV5-1 and TRBJ1-4; TRBD1 might be the D (6 bases). The V gene's germline CDR1 is SGHRS and CDR2 YFSETQ. The V end lost 0 bases, the J end lost 5 bases, and 8 bases lay between the germline ends. This CDR3 region has 14 residues. The CDR3 region is CASSLGRGNEKLFF. CDR3 coding DNA: TGCGCCAGCAGCTTGGGGAGGGGGAATGAAAAACTGTTTTTT.